Listed here are 10 T cell receptor beta chains from one sample, sequenced in a study of T cells in Graves' hyperthyroidism and ophthalmopathy. Researchers amplified the TCR beta CDR3 regions from RNA transcripts. The HTBI primer set was used in a first-round RT-PCR of the TCR CDR3. TCRdb ran MiXCR on the multiplex PCR reads and lists one entry per CDR3 protein. The repertoire holds hundreds of thousands of distinct CDR3 sequences, with roughly 20% as singletons. The sequencing sample was made of blood. The source of these receptors is a woman aged 50 to 60 with Graves' hyperthyroidism that later progressed to Graves' ophthalmopathy.

The chain links TRBV10-3 to TRBJ1-5, with 7 bases fitting TRBD1. The CDR3 contains 15 residues. J lost 3 bases, V lost 0 bases, and 2 bases had no gene match. CDR1 is ENHRY and CDR2 is SYGVKD in the germline V gene. The CDR3 sequence is CAISESDRINQPQHF. The CDR3 DNA reads as TGTGCCATCAGTGAGTCGGACAGGATCAATCAGCCCCAGCATTTT.

CDR3 in DNA: TGCAGCGTTGAAGTCCGCGGGGTTGAGCAGTTCTTC. Its protein is CSVEVRGVEQFF. V usage is TRBV29-1 and J usage is TRBJ2-1, with D possibly TRBD2 on 6 matching bases. The CDR3 sequence is 12 residues long. CDR1 is SQVTM, CDR2 ANQGSEA, per germline. V was shortened by 1 base and J by 9 bases, with 10 bases between the two germline ends.

The rearrangement links TRBV4-1 to TRBJ1-5; D possibly corresponds to TRBD1 (5 bases). V gave up 0 bases and J gave up 11 bases, with 14 bases separating them. From germline, CDR1 is MGHRA and CDR2 YSYEKL. This CDR3 region has 14 residues. CDR3: CASSQETGLLAQHF. DNA of the CDR3: TGCGCCAGCAGCCAAGAAACAGGATTGTTAGCCCAGCATTTT.

This clonotype turned up a few times. V and J are TRBV10-2 and TRBJ1-2, with D perhaps TRBD1 (6 bases). With 0 bases removed from V and 6 bases from J, the gap between germline ends came to 8 bases. The CDR3 consists of 13 residues. Per the germline V gene, CDR1 is WSHSY and CDR2 is SAAADI. The CDR3 DNA follows: TGCGCCAGCAGTGAGTCGAGGGGGGATGGCTACACCTTC. Translation: CASSESRGDGYTF.

This clonotype was counted between two and nine times. The DNA of the CDR3 is TGCGCCAGCAGCCAACCCGGGCAGGTACGCCAAGAGACCCAGTACTTC. Its translation is CASSQPGQVRQETQYF. The chain employs TRBV4-1 and TRBJ2-5; D is unclear. CDR3 length: 16 residues. Germline V lookup: CDR1 MGHRA, CDR2 YSYEKL. Trimming left V 2 bases short and J 1 base short, with 14 bases between.

This clonotype came up a few times. The chain combines TRBV24-1 with TRBJ1-3, with D maybe TRBD1 (5 bases). The V and J ends lost 7 bases and 2 bases respectively, with 5 bases between them. Germline assignment: CDR1 KGHDR and CDR2 SFDVKD. The CDR3 length is 12 residues. The CDR3 loop is CATRGAGNTIYF. The CDR3 DNA sequence: TGTGCCACCAGAGGGGCTGGAAACACCATATATTTT.

V is TRBV4-1 and J is TRBJ1-2; D is unresolved. The CDR3 is 15 amino acids. V dropped 0 bases and J dropped 2 bases, with 10 bases sitting between them. CDR1 and CDR2 (germline): MGHRA, YSYEKL. This CDR3 is CASSQDSGENYGYTF. CDR3 nucleotides: TGCGCCAGCAGCCAAGATAGCGGAGAGAACTATGGCTACACCTTC.

The chain employs TRBV9 and TRBJ2-3, with 10 bases lining up with TRBD2. J was trimmed by 5 bases and V by 0 bases; bases with no gene match: 6. Germline-derived CDR1 and CDR2 are SGDLS and YYNGEE. The CDR3 spans 16 residues. The CDR3 is CASSVAVRLAGDTQYF. The DNA of the CDR3 is TGTGCCAGCAGCGTAGCTGTAAGACTAGCGGGAGATACGCAGTATTTT.

The rearrangement links TRBV19 to TRBJ1-4; TRBD1 matches at 7 bases. The CDR3 extends over 15 amino acids. The V and J ends lost 5 bases and 4 bases, in that order; junction bases with no gene match: 7. Germline V CDR1 and CDR2: LNHDA, SQIVND (reference sequence). CDR3 sequence reads: CASSWEGAHNEKLFF. The CDR3 nucleotides read TGTGCCAGTAGTTGGGAGGGGGCGCATAATGAAAAACTGTTTTTT.

There are a few counts of this clonotype. The CDR3: CATQGTSENTGELFF. Written as DNA, the CDR3 is TGTGCCACCCAAGGGACTAGCGAGAACACCGGGGAGCTGTTTTTT. The chain combines TRBV2 with TRBJ2-2, with 10 bases identical to TRBD2. The germline V gene encodes CDR1 SNHLY and CDR2 FYNNEI. This CDR3 contains 15 residues. With V trimmed by 10 bases and J by 1 base, 6 bases remained unmatched.